This entry lists 3 T cell receptor beta chains sequenced from one sample in a study of blood T cell repertoires in COVID-19. Clones were read by immunoSEQ multiplex PCR, and TCRdb kept only the in-frame ones, dropping some. The sample records about 210,000 clones, roughly 86% being singletons. Sequencing was performed on peripheral blood. Receptors were obtained from a woman aged 35 to 49 with acute or convalescent COVID-19.

The CDR3 spells CASSPGGSQETQYF. CDR3 coding DNA: TGTGCCAGCTCACCAGGCGGCTCCCAAGAGACCCAGTACTTC. The chain uses TRBV18 and TRBJ2-5, with D uncertain. The V end was cut by 2 bases, the J end by 1 base, with 8 bases between. The CDR3 is 14 amino acids. Germline lookup yields CDR1 KGHSH and CDR2 LQKENI.

This chain uses TRBV6-5 with TRBJ1-1; D possibly corresponds to TRBD1 (5 bases). V lost 2 bases and J 7 bases, leaving 11 bases between the germline ends. The CDR3 extends over 13 amino acids. Germline V lookup: CDR1 MNHEY, CDR2 SVGAGI. The CDR3 reads CASSYERGLEAFF. The CDR3 DNA is TGTGCCAGCAGTTACGAAAGGGGTCTTGAAGCTTTCTTT.

This clone was found a few times. The CDR3 here is CASSSQGPTGIQPQHF. As DNA, the CDR3 is TGTGCCAGCAGTTCACAGGGGCCTACCGGTATTCAGCCCCAGCATTTT. The genes are TRBV6-5 and TRBJ1-5, with TRBD1 matching 7 bases. This CDR3 has 16 residues. V dropped 4 bases and J dropped 6; count of bases not matched to a gene: 12. Germline CDR1 reads MNHEY; CDR2 reads SVGAGI.